This TCR beta chain was identified during a study of control samples from healthy donors and cancer patients. The V gene's germline CDR1 is DFQATT and CDR2 SNEGSKA (reference sequence). Trimming stripped 4 bases from V and 8 bases from J, with 5 bases between. The CDR3 is 10 residues long. TCRdb keeps only in-frame clones here, not all; method: immunoSEQ multiplex PCR. The sample lists roughly 80,000 clones; 88% were seen once. This sequence originates from a woman in her forties or fifties in good health. Specimen: blood. The chain uses TRBV20-1 and TRBJ1-4; D is ambiguous. CDR3 region: CSAIREKLFF. In nucleotides, the CDR3 is TGCAGTGCTATCCGGGAAAAACTGTTTTTT.